These 6 T cell receptor beta chains came from one sample sequenced in a study of OX40 agonist ivuxolimab in advanced cancers. Clones were sequenced by immunoSEQ multiplex PCR, and TCRdb holds only the in-frame ones, with some missing. The data show about 69,000 clones, around 91% seen once. The specimen was CD4+ or CD8+ T cells sorted from blood, collected in a trial of the OX40 agonist ivuxolimab. Source of these receptors: an adult with an advanced solid tumor such as melanoma, head and neck, liver or kidney cancer.

The chain has TRBV7-3 and TRBJ2-1; D may be TRBD1 or TRBD2 (6 bases each). The V and J ends lost 1 base and 15 bases respectively, with 13 bases between them. Looked up from germline, CDR1 is SGHTA and CDR2 is FQGTGA. There are 12 residues in the CDR3. The CDR3 region is CASSLSKRGVFF. The CDR3 DNA sequence: TGTGCCAGCAGCTTAAGCAAGAGGGGGGTGTTCTTC.

The V gene is TRBV5-6, the J gene TRBJ1-3, with a weak D call TRBD1 (6 bases). The CDR3 contains 17 residues. The germline gives CDR1 SGHDT, CDR2 YYEEEE. Between the trimmed V and J ends, which lost 4 bases and 0 bases, there was a span of 17 bases. Written as DNA, the CDR3 is TGTGCCAGCAGCCTACAGGGAAGTGACCTCTCTGGAAACACCATATATTTT. Its translation: CASSLQGSDLSGNTIYF. The whole variable domain, remainder taken from reference TRBV5-6 and TRBJ1-3, is DAGVTQSPTHLIKTRGQQVTLRCSPKSGHDTVSWYQQALGQGPQFIFQYYEEEERQRGNFPDRFSGHQFPNYSSELNVNALLLGDSALYLCASSLQGSDLSGNTIYFGEGSWLTVV.

This chain links TRBV6-5 with TRBJ1-2, with a tentative D call TRBD1 (5 bases). The germline V and J ends were trimmed by 5 bases and 4 bases, with 14 bases remaining between them. This CDR3 has 14 residues. Germline-derived CDR1 and CDR2 are MNHEY and SVGAGI. The CDR3 protein is CASSPRQKIYGYTF. DNA for the CDR3: TGTGCCAGCAGTCCCAGACAGAAGATCTATGGCTACACCTTC.

This rearrangement joins TRBV7-8 to TRBJ2-5; D is perhaps TRBD2 (6 bases). CDR3 length: 15 amino acids. Trimming left V 4 bases short and J 5 bases short, with 17 bases between. CDR1 is SGHVS and CDR2 is FQNEAQ in the germline V gene. This CDR3 is CASSSTGTARETQYF. The CDR3 DNA reads as TGTGCCAGCAGCTCCACCGGGACTGCCAGGGAGACCCAGTACTTC.

This clone appeared once. The CDR3 DNA follows: TGTGCCAGCAGAAAACCCGGGACAGGTCTTGGAGATACGCAGTATTTT. It yields the protein CASRKPGTGLGDTQYF. The chain combines TRBV11-2 with TRBJ2-3, with 8 bases aligning to TRBD1. CDR3 length equals 16 residues. Germline V gene data show CDR1 as SGHAT and CDR2 as FQNNGV. The V gene end was trimmed by 6 bases and the J gene end by 5 bases; junction bases not matched to a gene: 13.

The V call is TRBV9, the J call TRBJ2-5; 7 positions match TRBD1. Germline V gene sequence: CDR1 SGDLS, CDR2 YYNGEE. There are 12 residues in the CDR3. The V segment lost 4 bases and the J segment 5 bases; nucleotides outside the gene matches: 2. As DNA, the CDR3 is TGTGCCAGCAGCAGGGGGCTGGAGACCCAGTACTTC. Translation: CASSRGLETQYF.